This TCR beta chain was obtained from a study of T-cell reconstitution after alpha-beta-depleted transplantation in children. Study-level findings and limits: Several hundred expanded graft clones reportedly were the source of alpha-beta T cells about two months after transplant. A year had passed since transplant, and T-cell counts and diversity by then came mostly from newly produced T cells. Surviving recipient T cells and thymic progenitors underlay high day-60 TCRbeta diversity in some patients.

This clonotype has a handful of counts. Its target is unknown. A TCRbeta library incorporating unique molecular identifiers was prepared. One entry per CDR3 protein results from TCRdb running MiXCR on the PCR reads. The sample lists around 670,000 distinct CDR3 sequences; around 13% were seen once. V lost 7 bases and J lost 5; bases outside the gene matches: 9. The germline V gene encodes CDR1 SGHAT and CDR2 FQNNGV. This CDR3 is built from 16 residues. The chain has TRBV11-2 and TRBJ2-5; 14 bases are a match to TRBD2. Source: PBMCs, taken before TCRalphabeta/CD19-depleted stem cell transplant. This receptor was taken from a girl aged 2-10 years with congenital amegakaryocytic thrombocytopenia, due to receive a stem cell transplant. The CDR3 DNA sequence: TGTGCCAGCAACGCGGGACTAGCGGGAGTTTGGGAGACCCAGTACTTC. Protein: CASNAGLAGVWETQYF.